Below, one TCR beta chain is given with its context. Generated by immunoSEQ multiplex PCR, the TCRdb table keeps only in-frame clones and is missing some. The sample consists of 150,000 or so clones, over 85% of them appearing once. These data come from a study of control samples from healthy donors and cancer patients. Trimming removed 8 bases at V and 3 bases at J, with 17 bases between. This CDR3 region has 13 residues. Per the germline V gene, CDR1 is GTSNPN and CDR2 is SVGIG (reference sequence). Sequencing was carried out using blood. The V and J genes are TRBV30 and TRBJ2-7; possible D gene TRBD2, 6 bases. This clonotype was obtained from a man between 18 and 29 years old in good health. The CDR3 region has the DNA TGTGCCCGGTTAGGCCCGGGGGACTACGAGCAGTACTTC. Amino acid sequence: CARLGPGDYEQYF. The entire variable domain, with the rest obtained from reference TRBV30 and TRBJ2-7, is as follows: SQTIHQWPATLVQPVGSPLSLECTVEGTSNPNLYWYRQAAGRGLQLLFYSVGIGQISSEVPQNLSASRPQDRQFILSSKKLLLSDSGFYLCARLGPGDYEQYFGPGTRLTVT.